This T cell receptor (beta chain) was captured by sequencing in a study of radiotherapy plus CTLA-4 blockade in lung cancer. Sequencing used immunoSEQ multiplex PCR; TCRdb keeps in-frame clones, though not all of them. This table has about 98,000 clones, approximately 78% appearing once. General study points: Reports identified early blood T cell clone dynamics, with interferon-beta, as the best response predictor. Radiotherapy with ipilimumab was followed by blood expansion of tumor-derived clones.

The CDR3 spans 12 residues. Germline CDR1 and CDR2: SGDLS and YYNGEE. In chemo-refractory metastatic non-small-cell lung cancer, patients got ipilimumab CTLA-4 blockade together with focal radiation. Details on this clone: The antigen remains unidentified. A read error may produce the germline difference seen at one junction end.

The source is a human donor with non-small cell lung cancer who had a partial response to radiotherapy plus ipilimumab. This rearrangement joins TRBV9 to TRBJ1-1; D call uncertain. Material: peripheral blood, obtained from a patient treated with radiotherapy plus ipilimumab. The CDR3 spells CASSPRPLPGEF. The CDR3 DNA reads TGTGCCAGCAGCCCGAGACCCCTTCCCGGAGAATTT.